The clone carrying this T cell receptor (beta chain) showed up many times. Its antigen is unidentified. The sample comes from a study of identical twins. Broader study findings: Weaker excess twin sharing was observed in beta out-of-frame sequences. Insertions were fewer in abundant cord blood beta clonotypes, whereas memory repertoires showed none of this pattern. These conclusions were based on statistical analysis (cross-sectional, not following the same donors).

The CDR3 contains 16 residues. Per the germline V gene, CDR1 is MGHRA and CDR2 is YSYEKL. V shed 0 bases and J shed 4 bases, with 13 bases lying between them. Donors uniformly comprised healthy Caucasians. From the 5' RACE reads, TCRdb called clonotypes with MiXCR, one entry per CDR3 protein. The repertoire holds 1.5 million to 2 million distinct CDR3 sequences, with less than 35% as singletons. The gene calls are TRBV4-1 and TRBJ2-1; unclear D gene. The receptor was isolated from a newborn girl in good health. Sequencing was carried out using cord blood. The CDR3 here is CASSQDRLRRYNEQFF. The CDR3, as DNA: TGCGCCAGCAGCCAAGATCGATTGCGGAGATACAATGAGCAGTTCTTC.